This record covers a single T cell receptor beta chain. This sample stems from a study of blood T cell repertoires in COVID-19. Study summary: PBMCs, B-cell-depleted T cells, or T cells provided the cDNA or gDNA that made up the material.

Germline V gene sequence: CDR1 MNHNS, CDR2 SASEGT. V was pared by 2 bases and J by 12 bases, with 11 bases between. The CDR3 totals 11 residues. Method: immunoSEQ multiplex PCR; TCRdb's copy keeps in-frame clones and lacks some. The sample carries 450,000 or so clones, around 90% recorded once. Sequenced material: peripheral blood. V is TRBV6-1 and J is TRBJ2-7; D is unclear. This sequence was found in a man aged 18 to 35 with COVID-19, enrolled during active disease. The CDR3, as DNA: TGTGCCAGCAGTGAAAGGCTAGATTGGTACTTC. Its protein product is CASSERLDWYF.